The rows below give T cell receptor beta chains drawn from one sample of a study of CD8 T cells in Susac syndrome. TCRdb re-called the immunoSEQ multiplex PCR reads with MiXCR, one entry per CDR3 protein. The sample has about 160,000 distinct CDR3 sequences, just over 90% seen once. The sequenced sample was CD4+ T cells from PBMCs. The receptors were sampled from a human donor in good health. Each CDR3 is given with its conserved first and last residue. Fields, in order: V gene, J gene, D gene, clone size, CDR3 protein, CDR3 DNA. A D gene is named only where the DNA matches it firmly. Rows give clone size only sometimes, using once, few, many, or a class for an expanded clone.

v_call: TRBV29-1
j_call: TRBJ2-5
d_call: TRBD2
clone_size: -
cdr3_aa: CSVESSGGDTQYF
cdr3_nt: TGCAGCGTTGAGTCCAGCGGGGGGGACACCCAGTACTTC

v_call: TRBV29-1
j_call: TRBJ2-4
d_call: -
clone_size: -
cdr3_aa: CSVLDRAKNIQYF
cdr3_nt: TGCAGCGTCCTAGACAGGGCCAAAAACATTCAGTACTTC

v_call: TRBV7-9
j_call: TRBJ2-7
d_call: -
clone_size: -
cdr3_aa: CASSFQGLRTEQYF
cdr3_nt: TGTGCCAGCAGCTTTCAGGGGTTAAGGACCGAGCAGTACTTC

v_call: TRBV12-3/TRBV12-4
j_call: TRBJ2-7
d_call: TRBD2
clone_size: few
cdr3_aa: CASSLGTSGGYEQYF
cdr3_nt: TGTGCCAGCAGTTTAGGGACTAGCGGGGGCTACGAGCAGTACTTC

v_call: TRBV6-1
j_call: TRBJ2-5
d_call: -
clone_size: few
cdr3_aa: CASSFVGGDLETQYF
cdr3_nt: TGTGCCAGTTCGTTTGTAGGGGGAGATCTGGAGACCCAGTACTTC

v_call: TRBV19
j_call: TRBJ1-1
d_call: -
clone_size: -
cdr3_aa: CASTPGRENTEAFF
cdr3_nt: TGTGCCAGTACCCCGGGCAGGGAAAACACTGAAGCTTTCTTT

v_call: TRBV27
j_call: TRBJ1-1
d_call: -
clone_size: few
cdr3_aa: CASSFDRNTEAFF
cdr3_nt: TGTGCCAGCAGTTTCGACAGGAACACTGAAGCTTTCTTT

v_call: TRBV9
j_call: TRBJ1-3
d_call: TRBD1
clone_size: -
cdr3_aa: CASSARDSGNTIYF
cdr3_nt: TGTGCCAGCAGCGCCCGGGACAGTGGAAACACCATATATTTT

v_call: TRBV29-1
j_call: TRBJ2-7
d_call: -
clone_size: -
cdr3_aa: CSMTGQGTYEQYF
cdr3_nt: TGCAGCATGACCGGGCAGGGGACCTACGAGCAGTACTTC

v_call: TRBV19
j_call: TRBJ1-1
d_call: -
clone_size: -
cdr3_aa: CASSIDLPKNTEAFF
cdr3_nt: TGTGCCAGTAGTATAGATCTCCCCAAGAACACTGAAGCTTTCTTT

v_call: TRBV12-3/TRBV12-4
j_call: TRBJ1-5
d_call: -
clone_size: -
cdr3_aa: CASRYGNQPQHF
cdr3_nt: TGTGCCAGCAGGTACGGCAATCAGCCCCAGCATTTT

v_call: TRBV3-1
j_call: TRBJ1-4
d_call: TRBD1
clone_size: -
cdr3_aa: CASSQRTGSRGKLFF
cdr3_nt: TGTGCCAGCAGCCAACGGACAGGCTCTCGGGGAAAACTGTTTTTT

v_call: TRBV3-1
j_call: TRBJ1-3
d_call: -
clone_size: -
cdr3_aa: CASSYGGAGNTIYF
cdr3_nt: TGTGCCAGCAGCTACGGGGGGGCTGGAAACACCATATATTTT

v_call: TRBV7-9
j_call: TRBJ2-2
d_call: TRBD2
clone_size: -
cdr3_aa: CASSWLAGDTGELFF
cdr3_nt: TGTGCCAGCAGCTGGCTAGCGGGGGACACCGGGGAGCTGTTTTTT

v_call: TRBV12-3/TRBV12-4
j_call: TRBJ2-3
d_call: -
clone_size: -
cdr3_aa: CASSSQIFTQYF
cdr3_nt: TGTGCCAGCAGTTCCCAGATATTTACGCAGTATTTT

v_call: TRBV6-6
j_call: TRBJ1-3
d_call: -
clone_size: -
cdr3_aa: CASRGESGNTIYF
cdr3_nt: TGTGCCAGCAGGGGGGAATCTGGAAACACCATATATTTT